What follows is one T cell receptor (beta chain) and its context. The antigen remains undetermined. These data are taken from a study of T cells in Graves' hyperthyroidism and ophthalmopathy. Study-wide results and limits: Expanded thyroid clonotypes (above 0.001) were mostly also found in blood.

Amplification targeted TCR beta CDR3 regions from RNA transcripts. Using the HTBI primer set, a first-round RT-PCR was run on the TCR CDR3. MiXCR, applied by TCRdb to the multiplex PCR reads, yields one record per CDR3 protein. The sample shows roughly 500,000 distinct CDR3 sequences, 35% to 55% of them seen only once. Diagnosis relied on clinical symptoms, serum thyroxine and TRAb, thyroid ultrasound and orbital computed tomography. The source of this sequence is an adult woman with Graves' disease, either hyperthyroidism or ophthalmopathy (not recorded which). The sequencing input was peripheral blood or thyroid tissue (not recorded which).

CDR3 sequence reads: CASSVGLKETQYF. The CDR3 region has the DNA TGTGCCAGCAGCGTAGGACTGAAGGAGACCCAGTACTTC. This chain joins TRBV9 and TRBJ2-5; D is ambiguous. Germline CDR1 is SGDLS and CDR2 is YYNGEE. Trimming left V 0 bases short and J 5 bases short, with 8 bases between. This CDR3 spans 13 amino acids.